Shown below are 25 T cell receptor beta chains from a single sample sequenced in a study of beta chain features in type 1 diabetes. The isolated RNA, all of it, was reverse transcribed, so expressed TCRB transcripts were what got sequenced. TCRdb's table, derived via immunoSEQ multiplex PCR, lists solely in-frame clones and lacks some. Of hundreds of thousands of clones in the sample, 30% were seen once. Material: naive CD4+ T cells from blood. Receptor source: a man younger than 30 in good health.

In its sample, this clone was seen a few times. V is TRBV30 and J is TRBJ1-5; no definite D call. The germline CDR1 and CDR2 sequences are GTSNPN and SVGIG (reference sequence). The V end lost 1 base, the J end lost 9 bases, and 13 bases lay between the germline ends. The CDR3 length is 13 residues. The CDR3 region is CAWSDNWVSPQHF. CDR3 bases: TGTGCCTGGAGTGACAATTGGGTATCGCCCCAGCATTTT. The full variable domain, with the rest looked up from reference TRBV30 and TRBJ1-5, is SQTIHQWPATLVQPVGSPLSLECTVEGTSNPNLYWYRQAAGRGLQLLFYSVGIGQISSEVPQNLSASRPQDRQFILSSKKLLLSDSGFYLCAWSDNWVSPQHFGDGTRLSIL.

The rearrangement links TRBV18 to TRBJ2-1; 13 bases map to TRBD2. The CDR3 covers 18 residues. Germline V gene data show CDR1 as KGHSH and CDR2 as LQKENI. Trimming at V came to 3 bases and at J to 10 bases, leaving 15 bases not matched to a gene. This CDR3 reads CASSPAGAGTSGAGEQFF. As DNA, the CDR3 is TGTGCCAGCTCACCGGCCGGTGCGGGGACTAGCGGGGCCGGGGAGCAGTTCTTC.

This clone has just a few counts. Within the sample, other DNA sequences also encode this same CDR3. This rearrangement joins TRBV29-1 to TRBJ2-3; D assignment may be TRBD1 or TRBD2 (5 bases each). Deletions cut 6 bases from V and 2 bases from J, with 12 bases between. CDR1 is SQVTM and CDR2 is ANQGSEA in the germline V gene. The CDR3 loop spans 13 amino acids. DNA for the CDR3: TGCAGCGTGAGGGACGGGAACACAGATACGCAGTATTTT. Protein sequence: CSVRDGNTDTQYF.

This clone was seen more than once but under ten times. CDR3 amino acids: CASSLDGWVYDEQFF. The DNA for the CDR3 is TGTGCCAGCAGCTTGGATGGGTGGGTGTACGATGAGCAGTTCTTC. The chain combines TRBV5-5 with TRBJ2-1; no definite D call. V lost 0 bases and J lost 8, with 15 bases in between. The CDR3 is made up of 15 amino acids. CDR1 and CDR2 from the germline V gene are SGHKS and YYEKEE (reference sequence).

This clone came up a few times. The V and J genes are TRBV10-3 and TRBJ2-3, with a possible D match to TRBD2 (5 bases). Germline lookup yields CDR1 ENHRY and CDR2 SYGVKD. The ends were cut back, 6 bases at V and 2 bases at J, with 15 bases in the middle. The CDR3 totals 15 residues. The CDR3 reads CAIRRAVAATDTQYF. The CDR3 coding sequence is TGTGCCATCAGGAGAGCGGTAGCCGCCACAGATACGCAGTATTTT.

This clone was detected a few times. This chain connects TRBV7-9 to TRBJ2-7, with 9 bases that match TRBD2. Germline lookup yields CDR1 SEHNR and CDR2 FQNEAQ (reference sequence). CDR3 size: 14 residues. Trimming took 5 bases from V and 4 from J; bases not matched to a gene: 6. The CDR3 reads CASSTSTSGYEQYF. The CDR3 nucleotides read TGTGCCAGCAGCACCTCGACTAGCGGATACGAGCAGTACTTC.

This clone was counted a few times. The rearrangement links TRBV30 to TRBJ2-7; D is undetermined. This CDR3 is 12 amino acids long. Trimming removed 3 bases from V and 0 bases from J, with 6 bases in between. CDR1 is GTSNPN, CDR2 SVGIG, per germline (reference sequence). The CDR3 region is CAWRGSSYEQYF. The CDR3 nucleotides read TGTGCCTGGAGAGGAAGCTCCTACGAGCAGTACTTC.

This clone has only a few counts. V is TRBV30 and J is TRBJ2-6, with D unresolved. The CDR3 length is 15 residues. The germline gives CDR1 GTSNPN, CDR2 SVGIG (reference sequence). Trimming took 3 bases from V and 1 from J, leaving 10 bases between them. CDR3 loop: CAWSQGRSGANVLTF. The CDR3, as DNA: TGTGCCTGGAGCCAAGGTCGTTCTGGGGCCAACGTCCTGACTTTC.

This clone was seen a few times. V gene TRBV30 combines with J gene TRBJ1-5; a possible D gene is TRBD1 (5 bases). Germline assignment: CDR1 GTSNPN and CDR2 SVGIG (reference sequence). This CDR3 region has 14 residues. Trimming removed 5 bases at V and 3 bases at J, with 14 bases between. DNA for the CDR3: TGTGCCTGGGACAGTGGGCAGCTCAATCAGCCCCAGCATTTT. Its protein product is CAWDSGQLNQPQHF.

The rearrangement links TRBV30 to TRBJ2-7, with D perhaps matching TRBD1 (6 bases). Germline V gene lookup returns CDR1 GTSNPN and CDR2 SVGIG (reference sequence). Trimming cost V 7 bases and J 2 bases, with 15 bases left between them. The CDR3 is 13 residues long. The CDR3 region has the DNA TGTGCCTTAACAGGGTTTCCCACCTACGAGCAGTACTTC. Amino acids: CALTGFPTYEQYF.

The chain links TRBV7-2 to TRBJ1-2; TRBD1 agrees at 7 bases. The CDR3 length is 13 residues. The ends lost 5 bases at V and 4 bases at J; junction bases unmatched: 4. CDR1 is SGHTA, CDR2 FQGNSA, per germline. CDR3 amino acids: CASSVGTVYGYTF. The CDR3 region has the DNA TGTGCCAGCAGCGTTGGGACAGTCTATGGCTACACCTTC.

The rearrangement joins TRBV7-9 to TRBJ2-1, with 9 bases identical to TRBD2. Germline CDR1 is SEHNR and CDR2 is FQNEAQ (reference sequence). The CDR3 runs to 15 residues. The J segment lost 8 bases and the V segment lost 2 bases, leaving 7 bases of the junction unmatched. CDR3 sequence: CASSLRLAGMDEQFF. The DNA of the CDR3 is TGTGCCAGCAGCTTACGTCTAGCGGGAATGGATGAGCAGTTCTTC.

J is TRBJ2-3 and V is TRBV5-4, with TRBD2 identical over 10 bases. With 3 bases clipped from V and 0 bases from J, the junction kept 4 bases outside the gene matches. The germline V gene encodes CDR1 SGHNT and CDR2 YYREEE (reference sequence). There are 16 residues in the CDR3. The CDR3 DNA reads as TGTGCCAGCAGCTCCGGGACTAGCGCTAGCACAGATACGCAGTATTTT. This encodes CASSSGTSASTDTQYF.

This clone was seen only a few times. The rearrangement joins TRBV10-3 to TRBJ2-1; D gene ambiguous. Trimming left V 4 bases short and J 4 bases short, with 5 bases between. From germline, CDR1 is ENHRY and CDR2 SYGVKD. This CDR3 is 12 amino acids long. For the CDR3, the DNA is TGTGCCATCAGTGTAGAATACAATGAGCAGTTCTTC. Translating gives CAISVEYNEQFF.

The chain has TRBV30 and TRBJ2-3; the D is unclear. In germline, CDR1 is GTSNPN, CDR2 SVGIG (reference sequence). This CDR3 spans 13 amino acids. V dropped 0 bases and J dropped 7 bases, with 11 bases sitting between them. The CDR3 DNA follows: TGTGCCTGGAGTGTTGGTCTTATATATACGCAGTATTTT. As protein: CAWSVGLIYTQYF.

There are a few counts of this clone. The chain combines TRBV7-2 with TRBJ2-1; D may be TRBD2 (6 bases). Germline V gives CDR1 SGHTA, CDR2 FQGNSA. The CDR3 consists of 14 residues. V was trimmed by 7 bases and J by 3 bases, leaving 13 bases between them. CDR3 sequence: CASTRGLIYNEQFF. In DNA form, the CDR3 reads TGTGCCAGCACCCGGGGACTGATCTACAATGAGCAGTTCTTC. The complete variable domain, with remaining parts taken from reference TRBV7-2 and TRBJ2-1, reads GAGVSQSPSNKVTEKGKDVELRCDPISGHTALYWYRQSLGQGLEFLIYFQGNSAPDKSGLPSDRFSAERTGGSVSTLTIQRTQQEDSAVYLCASTRGLIYNEQFFGPGTRLTVL.

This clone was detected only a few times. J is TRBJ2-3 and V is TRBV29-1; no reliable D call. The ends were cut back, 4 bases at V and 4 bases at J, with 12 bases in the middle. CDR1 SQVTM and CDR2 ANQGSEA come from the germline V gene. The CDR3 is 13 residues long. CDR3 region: CSVGGSGSDTQYF. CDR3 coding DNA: TGCAGCGTTGGAGGAAGTGGTTCAGATACGCAGTATTTT.

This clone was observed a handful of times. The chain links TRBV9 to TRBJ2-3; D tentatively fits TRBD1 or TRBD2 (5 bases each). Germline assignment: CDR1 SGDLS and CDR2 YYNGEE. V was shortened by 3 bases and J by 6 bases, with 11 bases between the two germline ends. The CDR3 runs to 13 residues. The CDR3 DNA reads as TGTGCCAGCAGCGGTGGGACGACTGATACGCAGTATTTT. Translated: CASSGGTTDTQYF.

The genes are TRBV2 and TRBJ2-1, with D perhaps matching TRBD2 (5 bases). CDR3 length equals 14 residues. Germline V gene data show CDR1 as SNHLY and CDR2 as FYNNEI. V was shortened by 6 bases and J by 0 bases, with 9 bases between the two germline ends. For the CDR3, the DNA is TGTGCCAGCAGGACTACTTTCTCCTACAATGAGCAGTTCTTC. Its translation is CASRTTFSYNEQFF.

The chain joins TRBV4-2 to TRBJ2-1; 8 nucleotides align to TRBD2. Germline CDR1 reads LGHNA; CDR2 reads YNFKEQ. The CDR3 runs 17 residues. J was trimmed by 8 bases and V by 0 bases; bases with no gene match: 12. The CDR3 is CASSQERLAGDWDEQFF. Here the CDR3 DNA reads TGTGCCAGCAGCCAAGAAAGGCTAGCGGGCGACTGGGATGAGCAGTTCTTC.

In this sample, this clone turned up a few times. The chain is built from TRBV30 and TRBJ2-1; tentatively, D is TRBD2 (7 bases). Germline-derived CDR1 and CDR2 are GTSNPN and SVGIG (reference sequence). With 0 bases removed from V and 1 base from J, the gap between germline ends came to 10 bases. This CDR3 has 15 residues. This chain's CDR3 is CAWSVQGLSYNEQFF. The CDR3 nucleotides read TGTGCCTGGAGTGTACAGGGACTATCCTACAATGAGCAGTTCTTC.

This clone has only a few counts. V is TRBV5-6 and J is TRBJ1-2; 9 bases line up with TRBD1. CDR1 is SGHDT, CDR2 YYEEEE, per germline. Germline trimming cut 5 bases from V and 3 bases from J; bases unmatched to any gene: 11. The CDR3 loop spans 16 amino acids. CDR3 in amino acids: CASRSTGTGMYYGYTF. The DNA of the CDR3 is TGTGCCAGCAGATCGACCGGGACAGGGATGTACTATGGCTACACCTTC.

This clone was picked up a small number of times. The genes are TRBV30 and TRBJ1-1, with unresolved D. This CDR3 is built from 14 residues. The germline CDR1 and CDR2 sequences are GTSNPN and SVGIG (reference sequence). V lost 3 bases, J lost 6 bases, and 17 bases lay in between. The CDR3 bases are TGTGCCTGGAGAAAAGGGCAGCCATCCTCTGAAGCTTTCTTT. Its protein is CAWRKGQPSSEAFF. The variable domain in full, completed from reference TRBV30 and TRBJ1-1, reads SQTIHQWPATLVQPVGSPLSLECTVEGTSNPNLYWYRQAAGRGLQLLFYSVGIGQISSEVPQNLSASRPQDRQFILSSKKLLLSDSGFYLCAWRKGQPSSEAFFGQGTRLTVV.

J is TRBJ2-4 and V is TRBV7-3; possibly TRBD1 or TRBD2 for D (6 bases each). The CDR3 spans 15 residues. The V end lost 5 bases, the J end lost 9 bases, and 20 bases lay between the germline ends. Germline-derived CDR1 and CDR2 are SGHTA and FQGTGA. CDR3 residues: CASSPVGGPGGIQYF. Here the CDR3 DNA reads TGTGCCAGCAGCCCCGTAGGGGGGCCCGGGGGCATTCAGTACTTC.

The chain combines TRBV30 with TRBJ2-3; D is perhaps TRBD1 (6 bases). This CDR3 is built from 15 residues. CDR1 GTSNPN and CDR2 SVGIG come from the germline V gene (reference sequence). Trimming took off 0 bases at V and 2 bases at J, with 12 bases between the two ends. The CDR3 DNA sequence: TGTGCCTGGAGTGTAATGGGACACCACACAGATACGCAGTATTTT. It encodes CAWSVMGHHTDTQYF.